The 8 T cell receptor beta chains below were found in one sample sequenced in a study of monozygotic twins with inflammatory bowel disease. Following a re-call of the 5' RACE reads, TCRdb has one entry per CDR3 protein and lacks DNA. The record lists approximately 120,000 distinct CDR3 sequences, of which the ten most abundant hold around 12%. The sample comprised blood. The receptors stem from a human donor with ulcerative colitis or Crohn's disease, or a healthy co-twin of an affected twin (not recorded which).

V is TRBV23-1 and J is TRBJ2-7; TCRdb picks TRBD1, but there is no DNA to check that call. TRBV23-1 is an open reading frame whose function is uncertain. CDR3 size: 14 residues. CDR3 region: CASKQGATAYEQYF.

The V gene is TRBV7-9, the J gene TRBJ2-5. This CDR3 has 12 residues. Germline V gene lookup returns CDR1 SEHNR and CDR2 FQNEAQ (reference sequence). This chain's CDR3 is CASSRFRETQYF.

CDR3 protein: CASSSARGRGSTLHF. The V call is TRBV28, the J call TRBJ1-6; TCRdb's D call, TRBD1, is unchecked because there is no DNA. CDR3 length: 15 amino acids. CDR1 is MDHEN, CDR2 SYDVKM, per germline.

This chain connects TRBV21-1 to TRBJ1-6; TCRdb gives TRBD1 as the D gene, but with no DNA this cannot be confirmed. TRBV21-1 is classified as a pseudogene. The CDR3 covers 15 residues. The CDR3 protein is CASSKVRTRDSPLHF.

This chain links TRBV3-1 with TRBJ2-5. The germline gives CDR1 LGHDT, CDR2 YNNKEL (reference sequence). The length of the CDR3 is 13 residues. Here the CDR3 reads CASSQGPQETQYF.

This sequence joins TRBV5-6 and TRBJ1-2; TCRdb indicates TRBD1, and absent DNA this call remains unverified. Germline CDR1 reads SGHDT; CDR2 reads YYEEEE. The CDR3 totals 14 residues. CDR3 in amino acids: CASSFPGHNYGYTF.

This chain joins TRBV7-8 and TRBJ2-1; TCRdb returns TRBD2, unconfirmable since there is no DNA. Germline V CDR1 and CDR2: SGHVS, FQNEAQ. The CDR3 contains 16 residues. The CDR3 loop is CASSLLAGAVGNEQFF.

The chain combines TRBV5-1 with TRBJ1-2. The germline gives CDR1 SGHRS, CDR2 YFSETQ. The CDR3 length is 18 residues. This chain's CDR3 is CASSVRPLTMATPSVYTF.